This TCR beta chain was identified during a study of patients and donors after allogeneic stem cell transplantation. The V gene lost 7 bases and the J gene lost 0 bases, with 18 bases spanning the gap. The CDR3 loop spans 16 amino acids. Per the germline V gene, CDR1 is MNHEY and CDR2 is SMNVEV (reference sequence). TCRdb reanalysed the RT-PCR reads using MiXCR and keeps one entry per CDR3 protein. Found here are 150,000 to 250,000 distinct CDR3 sequences, less than 45% of them singletons; the top ten hold 33%. This chain uses TRBV27 with TRBJ1-1; D unclear. The receptor's source is a human donor who was either an allogeneic HSCT recipient or a stem cell or donor lymphocyte infusion donor (not recorded which). It is not recorded whose cells these are; they may come from a transplant donor. Material: blood, either unsorted or a sorted T cell fraction (not recorded which). CDR3 coding DNA: TGTGCCAGCACCCAAGGGCGGAGAGGGTTGAACACTGAAGCTTTCTTT. It is translated as CASTQGRRGLNTEAFF.